This TCR beta chain came from a study of T cell repertoires in cytomegalovirus infection. For the study at large: CMV epitopes used comprised recently identified HLA-C-restricted ones and well-studied HLA-B-restricted ones. CMV infection and matching HLA type were both indicated by public TCR beta signatures. Study-level points and caveats: The ex vivo response was dominated by HLA-C-restricted CMV-specific TCR beta clonotypes. Cumulative frequency (of public TCR beta family members) identified carriers of CMV plus the relevant HLA.

To note about this clonotype: Its antigen is currently unknown.

The CDR3 consists of 15 residues. Trimming removed 0 bases at V and 8 bases at J, with 13 bases between. From germline, CDR1 is LGHNA and CDR2 YNFKEQ. MiXCR, applied by TCRdb to the reads, yields one record per CDR3 protein. The data hold hundreds of thousands of distinct CDR3 sequences, with less than 35% observed a single time. V is TRBV4-2 and J is TRBJ1-4; unclear D gene. Sample: cultured CD8+ T cells from PBMCs, taken from culture after CMV antigen stimulation. The receptor was isolated from a human donor in good health (CMV status not recorded). Some clones in this sample may be carry-over from other donors' samples. The CDR3 sequence is CASSQEVRDGEKLFF. In DNA form, the CDR3 reads TGTGCCAGCAGCCAAGAAGTAAGGGATGGGGAAAAACTGTTTTTT.